This TCR beta chain was recorded in a study of CD8 T cells in ankylosing spondylitis. Study-level points and caveats: In ankylosing spondylitis patients, matched synovial fluid reportedly showed significant enrichment of disease-linked clones. Before this, some motif variants had been reported in reactive arthritis synovial fluid and blood. Characteristic, it appeared, of ankylosing spondylitis blood was a TCR beta motif of fewer than 10 highly homologous variants.

MiXCR, applied by TCRdb to the 5' RACE reads, yields one record per CDR3 protein. The sample consists of around 890,000 distinct CDR3 sequences, approximately 12% of them appearing once. As to this clonotype: What it binds is not known.

The CDR3 sequence is 14 residues long. The germline V gene encodes CDR1 DFQATT and CDR2 SNEGSKA (reference sequence). V lost 6 bases to trimming and J lost 0 bases, with 12 bases between them. The sequencing input was blood, either unsorted or a sorted T cell fraction (not recorded which). The TCR originated in a male donor with ankylosing spondylitis. The gene calls are TRBV20-1 and TRBJ1-5; D is unresolved. For the CDR3, the DNA is TGCAGTGCCCACGAACAAAATAGCAATCAGCCCCAGCATTTT. The encoded protein is CSAHEQNSNQPQHF.